Listed here is a single TCR beta chain. CDR1 is SGHTA and CDR2 is FQGNSA in the germline V gene. Losses at the gene ends were 1 base for V and 7 bases for J; bases not matched to a gene: 8. The CDR3 sequence is 16 residues long. Only in-frame clones appear in the TCRdb table, and some are missing; sequencing was by immunoSEQ multiplex PCR. The table records fewer than 250,000 clones, 80% of them present only once. The data are from a study of blood T cell repertoires in COVID-19. Study-level information: There were acute and convalescent COVID-19 samples, and they came from the United States, Italy and Spain.

Sequenced: peripheral blood. V and J are TRBV7-2 and TRBJ2-1; 9 bases are shared with TRBD2. The source of this sequence is a man aged 55 to 70 with acute or convalescent COVID-19. CDR3 in amino acids: CASSLDGSGSGNEQFF. DNA of the CDR3: TGTGCCAGCAGCTTAGATGGTAGCGGGAGCGGGAATGAGCAGTTCTTC.